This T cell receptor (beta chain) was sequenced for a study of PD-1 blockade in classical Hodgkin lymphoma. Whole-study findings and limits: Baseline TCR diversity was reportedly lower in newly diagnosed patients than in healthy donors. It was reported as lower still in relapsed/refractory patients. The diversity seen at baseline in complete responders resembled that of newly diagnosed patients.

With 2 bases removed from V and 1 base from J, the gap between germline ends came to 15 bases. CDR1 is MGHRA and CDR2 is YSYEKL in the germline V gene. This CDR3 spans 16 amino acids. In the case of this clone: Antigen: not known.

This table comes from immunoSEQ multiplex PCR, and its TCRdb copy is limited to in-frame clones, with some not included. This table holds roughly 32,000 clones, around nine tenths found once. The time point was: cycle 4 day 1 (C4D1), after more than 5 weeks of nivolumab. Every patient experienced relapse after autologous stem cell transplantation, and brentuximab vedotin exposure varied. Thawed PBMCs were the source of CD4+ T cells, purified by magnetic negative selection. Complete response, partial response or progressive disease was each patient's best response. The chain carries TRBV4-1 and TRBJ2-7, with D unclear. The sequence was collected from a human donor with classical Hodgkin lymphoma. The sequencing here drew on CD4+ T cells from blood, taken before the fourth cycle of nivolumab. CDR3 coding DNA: TGCGCCAGCAGCCAATACTCCGAACTACTTTCCTACGAGCAGTACTTC. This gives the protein CASSQYSELLSYEQYF.